This TCR beta chain was recovered during a study of blood T cells in healthy people across ages. Every donor provided 9.5 to 10 milliliters of peripheral blood. No fewer than 6 micrograms of total RNA were isolated from every sample. The CDR3 has 15 residues. The germline gives CDR1 DFQATT, CDR2 SNEGSKA (reference sequence). Sample-barcoded 5' priming and a J-beta primer mix drove a second PCR of about 6 to 12 cycles. Through a template-switch adaptor with 12 random nucleotides, each cDNA molecule received a tag. Using its own MiXCR run on the 5' RACE reads, TCRdb lists one record per CDR3 protein. The sample includes about 1.6 million distinct CDR3 sequences, 34% of them seen just once.

The clonotype comes from a woman younger than 45 in good health. The V gene is TRBV20-1, the J gene TRBJ2-7, with 7 bases fitting TRBD2. The J call may not be correct, given that the DNA end is closer to TRBJ2-5. Sample: blood. CDR3 coding DNA: TGCAGTCACCCCCGCGACCAACCGGGGGGAGAGACCCAGTACTTC. Its protein is CSHPRDQPGGETQYF.